Reported below is one T cell receptor (beta chain). This specimen comes from a study of cytotoxic CD8 clonotypes in ibrutinib-treated CLL. Study details: Within the patient group, 11 were relapsed/refractory and approximately 16 treatment-naive, and 17 were IGHV unmutated. Response was recorded as partial in some 24 patients and complete in 2; at median roughly 70 months, roughly 14 remained remitted and some 12 had progressed.

Between the trimmed V and J ends, which lost 6 bases and 0 bases, there was a span of 9 bases. The CDR3 is 14 amino acids. Per the germline V gene, CDR1 is MDHEN and CDR2 is SYDVKM. TCRdb keeps only in-frame clones here, not all; method: immunoSEQ multiplex PCR. The sample carries 150,000 or so clones, about four fifths recorded once. The chain joins TRBV28 to TRBJ1-5; D remains unclear. The sequence was obtained from a human donor with chronic lymphocytic leukemia. The sequenced sample was PBMCs, obtained after 12 months of ibrutinib treatment. The CDR3: CASRDGDSNQPQHF. The CDR3 DNA follows: TGTGCCAGCAGGGACGGAGATAGCAATCAGCCCCAGCATTTT. The entire variable domain, with the rest obtained from reference TRBV28 and TRBJ1-5, is as follows: DVKVTQSSRYLVKRTGEKVFLECVQDMDHENMFWYRQDPGLGLRLIYFSYDVKMKEKGDIPEGYSVSREKKERFSLILESASTNQTSMYLCASRDGDSNQPQHFGDGTRLSIL.